This is a list of T cell receptor beta chains from one sample in a study of cytomegalovirus exposure and HLA in healthy donors. The assay was immunoSEQ multiplex PCR, and TCRdb's table has in-frame clones only and misses some. The data contain approximately 170,000 clones, roughly 80% of them singletons. The source material was PBMCs. Receptor source: a man in his fifties in good health and CMV-seropositive. The CDR3 runs from the conserved cysteine through the conserved F or W. A D gene is named only where the DNA matches it firmly. Size is omitted from some rows. Given values are once, few, many or a class for expanded clones.

size	length	D	J	V	DNA	CDR3
NA	14	NA	TRBJ1-1	TRBV7-8	TGTGCCAGCAGCTCCAGGGTCATTCAAGCTGAAGTTTTCTTT	CASSSRVIQAEVFF
NA	16	TRBD1	TRBJ1-4	TRBV28	TGTGCCAGCAAGGGACAGGGACCATCGGCTAATGAAAAACTGTTTTTT	CASKGQGPSANEKLFF
NA	12	NA	TRBJ1-2	TRBV5-1	TGCGCCAGTCGGCAGGGGAGCTATGGCTACACCTTC	CASRQGSYGYTF
NA	17	TRBD1	TRBJ1-1	TRBV4-2	TGTGCCAGCAGCCAAGATCCCCAACAGGGGATGAACACTGAAGCTTTCTTT	CASSQDPQQGMNTEAFF
NA	13	NA	TRBJ1-2	TRBV7-3	TGTGCCAGCAGCTTAGCAGGGGCGGATGGCTACACCTTC	CASSLAGADGYTF
NA	15	TRBD1	TRBJ2-7	TRBV27	TGTGCCAGCAGTTTAACCTCTGACAGGGTTTACGAGCAGTACTTC	CASSLTSDRVYEQYF
NA	14	NA	TRBJ1-2	TRBV6-5	TGTGCCAGCAGTTACTCTGCGGACAGAATGCGTTACACCTTC	CASSYSADRMRYTF
NA	14	NA	TRBJ2-2	TRBV11-1	TGTGCCAGCAGCTTAGCCAGGGTTACCGGGGAGCTGTTTTTT	CASSLARVTGELFF
NA	13	NA	TRBJ1-4	TRBV6-1	TGTGCCAGCCAGAGGTCAGCTAATGAAAAACTGTTTTTT	CASQRSANEKLFF
NA	14	TRBD2	TRBJ2-1	TRBV6-5	TGTGCCAGCACTAAACTAGCGGGGGGACTGGTGCAGTTCTTC	CASTKLAGGLVQFF
NA	14	TRBD1	TRBJ1-2	TRBV5-1	TGCGCCAGCAGCTGGACAGGGAATGACTATGGCTACACCTTC	CASSWTGNDYGYTF
NA	14	NA	TRBJ2-7	TRBV5-1	TGCGCCAGCAGCACAGGACCGCTCTCCTACGAGCAGTACTTC	CASSTGPLSYEQYF
few	14	NA	TRBJ2-7	TRBV4-1	TGCGCCAGCAGCCAAGAAGGGGTCTCCTACGAGCAGTACTTC	CASSQEGVSYEQYF
once	16	TRBD1	TRBJ1-5	TRBV4-1	TGCGCCAGCAGCCAAGGGAGAGACAGGGCGGGTCAGCCCCAGCATTTT	CASSQGRDRAGQPQHF
NA	15	TRBD1	TRBJ1-1	TRBV12-5	TGTGCTAGTGGCCCAGACAGGGGAGGAATCACTGAAGCTTTCTTT	CASGPDRGGITEAFF
NA	15	TRBD2	TRBJ2-2	TRBV5-6	TGTGCCAGCAGCTTTCCTAGCGGGGTTGCCGGGGAGCTGTTTTTT	CASSFPSGVAGELFF
NA	14	NA	TRBJ2-7	TRBV30	TGTGCCTGGAGTCTTACTAGGGTGGCCTACGAGCAGTACTTC	CAWSLTRVAYEQYF
NA	16	TRBD2	TRBJ2-3	TRBV7-6	TGTGCCAGCAGCTTAGTTCTGGGAGGGCCCACAGATACGCAGTATTTT	CASSLVLGGPTDTQYF
NA	16	TRBD2	TRBJ2-1	TRBV30	TGTGCCTGGAGAATTAGCGGGACCAGCTCCTACAATGAGCAGTTCTTC	CAWRISGTSSYNEQFF
NA	13	NA	TRBJ2-3	TRBV11-1	TGTGCCAGCAGCTTTAGCTCTCAGTTCACGCAGTATTTT	CASSFSSQFTQYF
NA	14	NA	TRBJ2-7	TRBV5-1	TGCGCCAGCAGTACCGGAACCCCTCAGGACGAGCAGTACTTC	CASSTGTPQDEQYF
NA	13	NA	TRBJ1-5	TRBV6-1	TGTGCCAGCAGTGCCCAGGGAGGTCAGCCCCAGCATTTT	CASSAQGGQPQHF
NA	13	NA	TRBJ1-1	TRBV30	TGTGCCTGGAGTCTTGGGAGTGCTTTTGAAGCTTTCTTT	CAWSLGSAFEAFF
NA	16	TRBD2	TRBJ2-7	TRBV10-2	TGCGCCAGCAGGGCGGGACTAGCGGGAGCAAACTACGAGCAGTACTTC	CASRAGLAGANYEQYF
NA	15	NA	TRBJ1-2	TRBV29-1	TGCAGCGTGGGGACTTCTACTTTCGCTAACTATGGCTACACCTTC	CSVGTSTFANYGYTF
NA	14	TRBD1	TRBJ2-1	TRBV5-4	TGTGCCAGCAGCTCAGGGACAGAGTACAATGAGCAGTTCTTC	CASSSGTEYNEQFF
few	15	TRBD2	TRBJ2-3	TRBV5-4	TGTGCCAGCAGCTTTAGCGGGGGGGCCAGCGATACGCAGTATTTT	CASSFSGGASDTQYF
NA	15	TRBD1	TRBJ1-5	TRBV18	TGTGCCAGCTCACGGGACAGGTATAGCAATCAGCCCCAGCATTTT	CASSRDRYSNQPQHF
NA	14	NA	TRBJ1-1	TRBV28	TGTGCCAGCAGTCTCGGGGGGGTTAACACTGAAGCTTTCTTT	CASSLGGVNTEAFF
NA	15	TRBD1	TRBJ2-2	TRBV30	TGTGCCTGGAGTCGCCAGGGGGCGGACACCGGGGAGCTGTTTTTT	CAWSRQGADTGELFF
few	16	TRBD1	TRBJ1-4	TRBV2	TGTGCCAGCAGTGGAACCACGACAGGGATAGGGGAAAAACTGTTTTTT	CASSGTTTGIGEKLFF
NA	15	TRBD2	TRBJ2-1	TRBV7-2	TGTGCCAGCAGCTTGAGCGGGAGCTCCTACAATGAGCAGTTCTTC	CASSLSGSSYNEQFF
NA	15	TRBD2	TRBJ2-3	TRBV5-1	TGCGCCAGCAGCCGGTGGACTAGCGGGACAGATACGCAGTATTTT	CASSRWTSGTDTQYF
few	13	NA	TRBJ1-1	TRBV25-1	TGTGCCAGCAGTCCCCCGGGGGGGACTGAAGCTTTCTTT	CASSPPGGTEAFF
NA	12	NA	TRBJ1-5	TRBV5-6	TGTGCCAGCAGCTTCCTAAATCAGCCCCAGCATTTT	CASSFLNQPQHF
NA	15	TRBD2	TRBJ2-3	TRBV5-1	TGCGCCAGCAGAGGGACTAGCGGCTTCACAGATACGCAGTATTTT	CASRGTSGFTDTQYF
NA	14	TRBD1	TRBJ1-5	TRBV9	TGTGCCAGCTCAACAGGACAGGGAGGCCAGCCCCAGCATTTT	CASSTGQGGQPQHF
NA	14	NA	TRBJ2-7	TRBV19	TGTGCCAGTCGCACTGGAGGTGGATCCTACGAGCAGTACTTC	CASRTGGGSYEQYF
NA	16	TRBD1	TRBJ2-2	TRBV5-1	TGCGCCAGCAGCTTGGCTTCGAACAGGGGTAACGGGGAGCTGTTTTTT	CASSLASNRGNGELFF
NA	14	NA	TRBJ1-5	TRBV4-2	TGTGCCAGCAGCGCACACAGGGTACAGCAGCCCCAGCATTTT	CASSAHRVQQPQHF
NA	14	NA	TRBJ1-6	TRBV28	TGTGCCAGCCTAGTCAGGGGCCATAATTCACCCCTCCACTTT	CASLVRGHNSPLHF